The 27 T cell receptor beta chains presented below share a single source sample, sequenced in a study of blood T cells in healthy people across ages. Then a second PCR, running about 6 to 11 cycles, was carried out with a sample-barcoded 5' primer and a J-beta primer mix. Via MiXCR, TCRdb re-called the 5' RACE reads, giving one row per CDR3 protein. This table has approximately 850,000 distinct CDR3 sequences, roughly 44% appearing once. The sequenced material came from blood. The source of these receptors is a man in his 60s in good health.

V is TRBV7-2 and J is TRBJ2-3; no firm D call. CDR3 length: 12 residues. CDR1 and CDR2 from the germline V gene are SGHTA and FQGNSA. The V end was cut by 5 bases, the J end by 5 bases, with 8 bases between. The CDR3 region is CASSQRVDTQYF. CDR3 bases: TGTGCCAGCAGCCAAAGGGTAGATACGCAGTATTTT.

Only a few counts were recorded for this clonotype. The genes are TRBV28 and TRBJ2-3; D may be TRBD1 (6 bases). The CDR3 extends over 12 amino acids. Looked up from germline, CDR1 is MDHEN and CDR2 is SYDVKM. Trimming shortened V by 5 bases and J by 7 bases, and 10 bases separated the two germline ends. Written as DNA, the CDR3 is TGTGCCAGCAGTAGGACAGTTAATACGCAGTATTTT. Encoded protein: CASSRTVNTQYF.

The CDR3 DNA follows: TGTGCCAGCAGCCCCGGGGGGTTCTCCTACAATGAGCAGTTCTTC. Protein sequence: CASSPGGFSYNEQFF. The chain recombines TRBV5-4 with TRBJ2-1; 7 bases match TRBD2. Trimming at V came to 4 bases and at J to 0 bases, leaving 4 bases not matched to a gene. The germline gives CDR1 SGHNT, CDR2 YYREEE (reference sequence). This CDR3 is built from 15 residues. The full variable domain, completed using reference TRBV5-4 and TRBJ2-1, is ETGVTQSPTHLIKTRGQQVTLRCSSQSGHNTVSWYQQALGQGPQFIFQYYREEENGRGNFPPRFSGLQFPNYSSELNVNALELDDSALYLCASSPGGFSYNEQFFGPGTRLTVL.

This clonotype has more than one count but fewer than ten. The chain has TRBV12-3 or TRBV12-4 and TRBJ2-5; 8 bases agree with TRBD1. The CDR3 has 14 amino acids. V gave up 5 bases and J gave up 0 bases; unmatched junction bases: 2. The CDR3 protein is CASSPGQDQETQYF. The DNA for the CDR3 is TGTGCCAGCAGTCCGGGACAGGACCAAGAGACCCAGTACTTC.

This sequence joins TRBV6-2 or TRBV6-3 and TRBJ2-2; D is possibly TRBD2 (6 bases). Germline values: CDR1 MNHEY, CDR2 SVGEGT. The length of the CDR3 is 13 residues. Trimming left V 3 bases short and J 5 bases short, with 7 bases between. The CDR3 reads CASSYGGTGELFF. Here the CDR3 DNA reads TGTGCCAGCAGTTATGGGGGGACCGGGGAGCTGTTTTTT.

For this clonotype: A much more abundant neighbour one base away suggests this may be a read error. This sequence joins TRBV18 and TRBJ2-7; D remains ambiguous. Germline-derived CDR1 and CDR2 are KGHSH and LQKENI. This CDR3 has 13 amino acids. Trimming took off 5 bases at V and 8 bases at J, with 16 bases between the two ends. This CDR3 is CASSSGRYNKQYF. The CDR3 DNA sequence: TGTGCCAGCTCATCAGGACGTTACAATAAGCAGTACTTC. Using reference TRBV18 and TRBJ2-7 for the parts outside the CDR3, the full variable domain is NAGVMQNPRHLVRRRGQEARLRCSPMKGHSHVYWYRQLPEEGLKFMVYLQKENIIDESGMPKERFSAEFPKEGPSILRIQQVVRGDSAAYFCASSSGRYNKQYFGPGTRLTVT.

The chain couples TRBV6-1 to TRBJ2-5, with D possibly being TRBD1 (6 bases). Gene TRBJ2-7 matches the end of the DNA better, so the J call may be wrong. The length of the CDR3 is 16 residues. The V gene's germline CDR1 is MNHNS and CDR2 SASEGT. DNA for the CDR3: TGTGCCAGCAGTGAAGGTATATTGCTGACAGGCTACGAGCAGTACTTC. Translating it yields CASSEGILLTGYEQYF.

V is TRBV7-2 and J is TRBJ1-6; the match to TRBD1 covers 9 bases. This CDR3 region has 16 residues. V trimming: 9 bases; J trimming: 10 bases; junction bases outside the gene matches: 16. Per germline, CDR1 SGHTA and CDR2 FQGNSA. The CDR3 coding sequence is TGTGCCAGTAGCAAATCCGGGACAGGGACGACCTCACCCCTCCACTTT. It yields the protein CASSKSGTGTTSPLHF.

V and J are TRBV7-9 and TRBJ2-3; 8 nucleotides match TRBD2. The CDR3 length is 16 residues. J lost 1 base, V lost 3 bases, and 6 bases had no gene match. Germline CDR1 is SEHNR and CDR2 is FQNEAQ (reference sequence). The CDR3 reads CASSLSGTRGTDTQYF. The CDR3 DNA reads as TGTGCCAGCAGCTTGTCCGGGACTAGGGGCACAGATACGCAGTATTTT.

The rearrangement joins TRBV20-1 to TRBJ2-1; perhaps D is TRBD1 or TRBD2 (8 bases each). With 6 bases removed from V and 6 bases from J, the gap between germline ends came to 21 bases. The CDR3 runs to 15 residues. Per the germline V gene, CDR1 is DFQATT and CDR2 is SNEGSKA (reference sequence). The CDR3 here is CSARGHRTSPNEQFF. DNA for the CDR3: TGCAGTGCCAGGGGGCATAGGACTAGCCCCAATGAGCAGTTCTTC.

V and J are TRBV4-3 and TRBJ1-2; D is possibly TRBD1 (5 bases). The ends were cut back, 1 base at V and 5 bases at J, with 11 bases in the middle. Germline CDR1 LGHNA, CDR2 YSLEER. There are 14 residues in the CDR3. Written as DNA, the CDR3 is TGCGCCAGCAGCCAAGTAAGGGGAGGATATGGCTACACCTTC. Its translation: CASSQVRGGYGYTF.

The J gene is TRBJ1-5, the V gene TRBV6-2 or TRBV6-3; D may be TRBD1 (6 bases). Germline V CDR1 and CDR2: MNHEY, SVGEGT. The CDR3 spans 19 residues. V was pared by 0 bases and J by 3 bases, with 21 bases between. The chain's CDR3 is CASSYSKGRDTFYNQPQHF. CDR3 bases: TGTGCCAGCAGTTACTCGAAGGGTCGGGACACCTTTTACAATCAGCCCCAGCATTTT.

The J gene is TRBJ2-7, the V gene TRBV5-1; 8 nucleotides line up with TRBD1. The germline CDR1 and CDR2 sequences are SGHRS and YFSETQ. This CDR3 contains 15 residues. With 4 bases clipped from V and 1 base from J, the junction kept 7 bases outside the gene matches. The CDR3 spells CASSTGTGESYEQYF. The CDR3 DNA reads as TGCGCCAGCAGCACCGGGACAGGCGAGTCCTACGAGCAGTACTTC. The full variable domain, its missing parts supplied by reference TRBV5-1 and TRBJ2-7, is KAGVTQTPRYLIKTRGQQVTLSCSPISGHRSVSWYQQTPGQGLQFLFEYFSETQRNKGNFPGRFSGRQFSNSRSEMNVSTLELGDSALYLCASSTGTGESYEQYFGPGTRLTVT.

The V and J genes are TRBV4-3 and TRBJ2-1; 9 bases are shared with TRBD1. From germline, CDR1 is LGHNA and CDR2 YSLEER. The J segment lost 6 bases and the V segment lost 1 base, leaving 19 bases of the junction unmatched. CDR3 length equals 20 residues. CDR3 in amino acids: CASSQATGQGRINGINEQFF. The CDR3 DNA reads TGCGCCAGCAGCCAAGCTACGGGACAGGGCAGGATCAATGGGATCAATGAGCAGTTCTTC.

This clonotype was detected a few times. The chain has TRBV3-1 and TRBJ2-5; unclear D gene. Trimming removed 5 bases from V and 1 base from J, with 5 bases in between. The CDR3 spans 12 residues. The germline V gene encodes CDR1 LGHDT and CDR2 YNNKEL (reference sequence). For the CDR3, the DNA is TGTGCCAGCAGCTACCTCCAAGAGACCCAGTACTTC. Translated: CASSYLQETQYF.

The table lists this clonotype with a few counts. This sequence joins TRBV29-1 and TRBJ1-2; the match to TRBD1 covers 10 bases. The length of the CDR3 is 14 residues. J lost 4 bases, V lost 2 bases, and 4 bases had no gene match. Germline CDR1 and CDR2: SQVTM and ANQGSEA. CDR3 bases: TGCAGCGTTGAAAGGACAGGGGGGGGCTATGGCTACACCTTC. Encoded protein: CSVERTGGGYGYTF.

CDR3 sequence reads: CAWSPGGRNQETQYF. As DNA, the CDR3 is TGTGCCTGGAGCCCCGGGGGCCGCAACCAAGAGACCCAGTACTTC. V and J are TRBV30 and TRBJ2-5, with D perhaps assigned TRBD1 or TRBD2 (6 bases each). Looked up from germline, CDR1 is GTSNPN and CDR2 is SVGIG (reference sequence). The V and J ends lost 3 bases and 0 bases respectively, with 14 bases between them. The CDR3 is made up of 15 amino acids.

The rearrangement uses TRBV7-2 and TRBJ2-1, with TRBD2 identical over 9 bases. Trimming cost V 5 bases and J 12 bases; bases outside gene matches: 20. This CDR3 contains 17 residues. Germline loops: CDR1 SGHTA, CDR2 FQGNSA. The CDR3 DNA follows: TGTGCCAGCAGCCCTAGGGCCAGCGGGGGGTTCTCAGATACGCAGTTCTTC. Protein product: CASSPRASGGFSDTQFF.

There are a few counts of this clonotype. V and J are TRBV6-5 and TRBJ2-5, with TRBD1 matching over 7 bases. Germline CDR1 and CDR2: MNHEY and SVGAGI. The V gene end was trimmed by 2 bases and the J gene end by 7 bases; junction bases not matched to a gene: 7. This CDR3 has 14 residues. The CDR3 DNA reads as TGTGCCAGCAGTTACCGGGACAGAGCCGGGACCCAGTACTTC. Translated: CASSYRDRAGTQYF.

The rearrangement uses TRBV6-5 and TRBJ2-3, with D unresolved. The CDR3 contains 14 residues. The V and J ends lost 6 bases and 2 bases respectively, with 12 bases between them. From germline, CDR1 is MNHEY and CDR2 SVGAGI. CDR3 amino acids: CASRLTPNTDTQYF. Here the CDR3 DNA reads TGTGCCAGCAGGCTCACACCGAACACAGATACGCAGTATTTT.

The rearrangement links TRBV15 to TRBJ2-7; weak D call: TRBD1 (6 bases). V lost 3 bases and J 6 bases, leaving 12 bases between the germline ends. The V gene's germline CDR1 is LNHNV and CDR2 YYDKDF (reference sequence). The CDR3 contains 13 residues. CDR3 bases: TGTGCCACCAGCAGCTACTGGGGGCGCGAGCAGTACTTC. Its translation is CATSSYWGREQYF.

The chain carries TRBV18 and TRBJ1-1; D remains unclear. CDR3 size: 12 residues. From germline, CDR1 is KGHSH and CDR2 LQKENI. Deletions cut 6 bases from V and 5 bases from J, with 10 bases between. The DNA of the CDR3 is TGTGCCAGCTCGCAGCCGGGGACTGAAGCTTTCTTT. It encodes CASSQPGTEAFF.

This chain uses TRBV25-1 with TRBJ1-4; D not certain. Trimming stripped 7 bases from V and 5 bases from J, with 11 bases between. The CDR3 length is 13 residues. CDR1 is MGHDK, CDR2 SYGVNS, per germline. The CDR3 loop reads CASIDGRNEKLFF. The CDR3 nucleotides are TGTGCCAGCATCGACGGAAGGAATGAAAAACTGTTTTTT.

In this sample, this clonotype turned up many times. The rearrangement joins TRBV20-1 to TRBJ2-7; D possibly corresponds to TRBD1 (5 bases). Germline V gives CDR1 DFQATT, CDR2 SNEGSKA (reference sequence). This CDR3 spans 13 amino acids. Trimming removed 4 bases from V and 3 bases from J, with 13 bases in between. The CDR3 sequence is CSATRRAGYEQYF. In nucleotides, the CDR3 is TGCAGTGCTACCCGCAGGGCAGGCTACGAGCAGTACTTC.

This clonotype was seen more than once but under ten times. The chain has TRBV7-2 and TRBJ2-1, with 13 bases identical to TRBD2. J was trimmed by 10 bases and V by 7 bases; bases with no gene match: 10. CDR3 length equals 15 residues. Germline CDR1 reads SGHTA; CDR2 reads FQGNSA. The CDR3 loop reads CASTFKLAGGREQFF. CDR3 in DNA: TGTGCCAGCACCTTCAAACTAGCGGGGGGGCGGGAGCAGTTCTTC. Full variable domain (missing parts from reference TRBV7-2 and TRBJ2-1): GAGVSQSPSNKVTEKGKDVELRCDPISGHTALYWYRQSLGQGLEFLIYFQGNSAPDKSGLPSDRFSAERTGGSVSTLTIQRTQQEDSAVYLCASTFKLAGGREQFFGPGTRLTVL.

The chain has TRBV24-1 and TRBJ1-5, with D possibly matching TRBD1 (6 bases). The CDR3 is 13 amino acids. Trimming took 4 bases from V and 9 from J, leaving 12 bases between them. Germline V gene sequence: CDR1 KGHDR, CDR2 SFDVKD. CDR3 sequence (DNA): TGTGCCACCAGTGAAGGGGGATTGCGGCCCCAGCATTTT. It codes for CATSEGGLRPQHF.

A few counts support this clonotype. The chain employs TRBV7-9 and TRBJ2-5, with TRBD2 as a possible D gene (5 bases). Trimming shortened V by 7 bases and J by 7 bases, and 25 bases separated the two germline ends. The germline gives CDR1 SEHNR, CDR2 FQNEAQ (reference sequence). CDR3 length: 16 residues. In nucleotides, the CDR3 is TGTGCCAGCACCCACTCGGAGGAACCCCGCATCGGGACCCAGTACTTC. This gives the protein CASTHSEEPRIGTQYF.